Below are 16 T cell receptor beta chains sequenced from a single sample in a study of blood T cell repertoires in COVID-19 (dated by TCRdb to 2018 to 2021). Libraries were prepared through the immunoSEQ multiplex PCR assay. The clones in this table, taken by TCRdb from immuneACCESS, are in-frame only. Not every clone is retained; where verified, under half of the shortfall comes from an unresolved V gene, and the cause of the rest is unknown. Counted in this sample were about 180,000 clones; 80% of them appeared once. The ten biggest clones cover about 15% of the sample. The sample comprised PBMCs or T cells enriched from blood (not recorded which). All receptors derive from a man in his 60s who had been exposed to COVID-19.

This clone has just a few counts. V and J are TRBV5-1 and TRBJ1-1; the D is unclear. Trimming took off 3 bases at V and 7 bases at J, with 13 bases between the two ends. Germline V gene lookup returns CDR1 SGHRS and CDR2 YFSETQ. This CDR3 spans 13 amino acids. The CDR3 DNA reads TGCGCCAGCAGCTCTAGAACGGAGGGTGAAGCTTTCTTT. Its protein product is CASSSRTEGEAFF.

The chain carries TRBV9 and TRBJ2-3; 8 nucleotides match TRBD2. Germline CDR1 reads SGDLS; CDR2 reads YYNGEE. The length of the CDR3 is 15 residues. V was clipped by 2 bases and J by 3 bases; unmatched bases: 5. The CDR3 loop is CASSVQLADTDTQYF. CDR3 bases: TGTGCCAGCAGCGTCCAACTAGCGGATACAGATACGCAGTATTTT.

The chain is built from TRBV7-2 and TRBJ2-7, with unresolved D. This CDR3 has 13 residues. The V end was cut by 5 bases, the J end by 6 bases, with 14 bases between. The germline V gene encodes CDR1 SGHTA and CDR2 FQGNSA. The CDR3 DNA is TGTGCCAGCAGCCCCCCCCGATCGGGCGAGCAGTACTTC. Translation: CASSPPRSGEQYF.

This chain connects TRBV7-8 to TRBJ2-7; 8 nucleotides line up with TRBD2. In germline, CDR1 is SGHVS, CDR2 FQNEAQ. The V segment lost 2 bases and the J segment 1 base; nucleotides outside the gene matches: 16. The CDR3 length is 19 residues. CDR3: CASSLTITVLGGGSYEQYF. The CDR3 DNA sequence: TGTGCCAGCAGCTTAACCATTACGGTGCTTGGCGGGGGGTCCTACGAGCAGTACTTC.

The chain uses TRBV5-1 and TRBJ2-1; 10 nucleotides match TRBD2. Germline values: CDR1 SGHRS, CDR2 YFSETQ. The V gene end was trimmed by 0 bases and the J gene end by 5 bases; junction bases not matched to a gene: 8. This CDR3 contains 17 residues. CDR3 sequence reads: CASSLVLAGGGHNEQFF. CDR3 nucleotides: TGCGCCAGCAGCTTGGTCTTAGCGGGAGGCGGCCACAATGAGCAGTTCTTC.

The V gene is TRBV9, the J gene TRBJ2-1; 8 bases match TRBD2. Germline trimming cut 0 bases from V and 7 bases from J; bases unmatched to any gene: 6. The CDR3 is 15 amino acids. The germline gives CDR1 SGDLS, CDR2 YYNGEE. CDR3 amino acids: CASSVAAAGDNEQFF. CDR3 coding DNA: TGTGCCAGCAGCGTAGCTGCAGCGGGAGATAATGAGCAGTTCTTC.

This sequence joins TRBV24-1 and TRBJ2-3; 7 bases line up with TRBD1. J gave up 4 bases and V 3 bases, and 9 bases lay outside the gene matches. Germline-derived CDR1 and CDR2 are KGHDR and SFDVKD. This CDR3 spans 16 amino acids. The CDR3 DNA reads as TGTGCCACCAGTGATGCTACAGGGGTTTGGGCAGATACGCAGTATTTT. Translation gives CATSDATGVWADTQYF.

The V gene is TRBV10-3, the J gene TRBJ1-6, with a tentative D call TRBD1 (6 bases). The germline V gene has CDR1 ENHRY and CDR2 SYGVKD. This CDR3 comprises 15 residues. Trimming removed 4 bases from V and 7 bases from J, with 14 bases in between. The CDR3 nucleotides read TGTGCCATCAGTGCGGGGACATCTGAAAATTCACCCCTCCACTTT. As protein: CAISAGTSENSPLHF.

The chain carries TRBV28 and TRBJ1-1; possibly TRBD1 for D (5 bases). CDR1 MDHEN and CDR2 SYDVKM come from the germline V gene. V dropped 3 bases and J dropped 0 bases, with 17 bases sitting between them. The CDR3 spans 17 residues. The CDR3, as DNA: TGTGCCAGCAGTTTTTGGGGGTCGGGAGGCTTGAACACTGAAGCTTTCTTT. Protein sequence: CASSFWGSGGLNTEAFF.

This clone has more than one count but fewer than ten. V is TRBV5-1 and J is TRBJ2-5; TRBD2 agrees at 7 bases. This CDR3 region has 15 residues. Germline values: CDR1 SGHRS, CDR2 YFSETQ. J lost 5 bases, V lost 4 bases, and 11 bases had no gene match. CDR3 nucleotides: TGCGCCAGCAGCATGCAGCTAGCGGACGAGGAGACCCAGTACTTC. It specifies CASSMQLADEETQYF.

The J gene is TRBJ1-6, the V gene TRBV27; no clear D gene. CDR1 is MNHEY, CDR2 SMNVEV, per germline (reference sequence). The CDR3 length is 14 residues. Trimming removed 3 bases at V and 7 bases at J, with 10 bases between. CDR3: CASSFSRLNSPLHF. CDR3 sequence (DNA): TGTGCCAGCAGTTTCTCCAGGTTAAATTCACCCCTCCACTTT.

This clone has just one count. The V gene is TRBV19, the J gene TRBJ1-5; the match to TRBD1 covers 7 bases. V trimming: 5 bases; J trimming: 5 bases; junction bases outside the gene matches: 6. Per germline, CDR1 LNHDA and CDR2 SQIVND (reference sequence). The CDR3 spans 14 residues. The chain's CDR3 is CASSYRQGDQPQHF. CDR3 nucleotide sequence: TGTGCCAGTAGTTACAGACAGGGCGATCAGCCCCAGCATTTT.

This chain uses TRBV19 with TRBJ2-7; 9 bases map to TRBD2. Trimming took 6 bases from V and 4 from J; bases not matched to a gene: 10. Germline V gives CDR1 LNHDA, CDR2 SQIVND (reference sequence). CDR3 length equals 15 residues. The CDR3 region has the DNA TGTGCCAGTAGATTGGCGGGAGGGCCCCGGTACGAGCAGTACTTC. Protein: CASRLAGGPRYEQYF.

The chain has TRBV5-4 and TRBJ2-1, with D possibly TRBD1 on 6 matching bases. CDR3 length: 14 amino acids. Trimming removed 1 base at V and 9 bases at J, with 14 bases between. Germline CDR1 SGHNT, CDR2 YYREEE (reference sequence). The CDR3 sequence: CASSLFSGAGEQFF. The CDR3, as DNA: TGTGCCAGCAGCTTGTTCTCAGGGGCGGGTGAGCAGTTCTTC.

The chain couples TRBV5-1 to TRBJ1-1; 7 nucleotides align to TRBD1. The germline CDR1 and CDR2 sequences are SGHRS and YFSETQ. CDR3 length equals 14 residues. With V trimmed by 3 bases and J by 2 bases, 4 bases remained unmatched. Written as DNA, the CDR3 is TGCGCCAGCAGCTCGGGACAGCTCAACACTGAAGCTTTCTTT. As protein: CASSSGQLNTEAFF.

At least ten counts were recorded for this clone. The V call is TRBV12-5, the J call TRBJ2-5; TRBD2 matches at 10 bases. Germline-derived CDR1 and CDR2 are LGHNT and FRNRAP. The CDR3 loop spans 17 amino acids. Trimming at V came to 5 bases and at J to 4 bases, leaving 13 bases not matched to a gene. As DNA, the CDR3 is TGTGCTAGTGGTCTCCGACTAGCGGGTTCATGGGGAGAGACCCAGTACTTC. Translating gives CASGLRLAGSWGETQYF.